The 22 T cell receptor beta chains given below trace back to one sample, sequenced in a study of shared clonotypes between healthy human individuals. The assay was immunoSEQ multiplex PCR, and TCRdb's table has in-frame clones only and misses some. Seen here are about 1.5 million clones, 98% observed once, and the top ten hold roughly 0.4%. The sequenced sample was naive CD4+ T cells sorted from blood. Indicated subset: CD45RA+ positively selected. The receptors shown here come from a man younger than 45 in good health.

The genes are TRBV4-1 and TRBJ2-7; no clear D gene. V dropped 4 bases and J dropped 0 bases, with 13 bases sitting between them. Germline V CDR1 and CDR2: MGHRA, YSYEKL. The CDR3 length is 15 residues. CDR3 amino acids: CASSRRSGFSYEQYF. CDR3 sequence (DNA): TGCGCCAGCAGCCGTAGGAGTGGGTTCTCCTACGAGCAGTACTTC.

Comment on this clone: In the same sample, other DNA sequences code for this CDR3. The chain couples TRBV5-1 to TRBJ2-7; D is unresolved. This CDR3 spans 12 amino acids. Per germline, CDR1 SGHRS and CDR2 YFSETQ. Trimming left V 0 bases short and J 5 bases short, with 6 bases between. The CDR3 DNA is TGCGCCAGCAGCTTGGGCACTAACGAGCAGTACTTC. Translating gives CASSLGTNEQYF.

This clone came up once. The V call is TRBV6-5, the J call TRBJ2-1; TRBD2 aligns across 7 bases. J gave up 0 bases and V 8 bases, and 4 bases lay outside the gene matches. The CDR3 runs to 14 residues. CDR1 MNHEY and CDR2 SVGAGI come from the germline V gene. The CDR3 sequence is CASRWGGSYNEQFF. The CDR3 bases are TGTGCCAGCCGGTGGGGGGGCTCCTACAATGAGCAGTTCTTC.

CDR3 DNA: TGTGCCAGCAGCTTAGAACGGCAGGGGGAGCAGTACTTC. As protein: CASSLERQGEQYF. This chain links TRBV7-6 with TRBJ2-7; a possible D gene is TRBD1 (6 bases). Per germline, CDR1 SGHVS and CDR2 FNYEAQ. CDR3 size: 13 residues. Trimming cost V 1 base and J 7 bases, with 11 bases left between them.

The chain is built from TRBV7-3 and TRBJ1-2; D may be TRBD1 (6 bases). The CDR3 has 16 amino acids. From germline, CDR1 is SGHTA and CDR2 FQGTGA. Trimming cost V 1 base and J 3 bases, with 15 bases left between them. The CDR3, as DNA: TGTGCCAGCAGCTTAAGCCCGGACAGAGGGTACTATGGCTACACCTTC. It yields the protein CASSLSPDRGYYGYTF. The full variable domain, completed using reference TRBV7-3 and TRBJ1-2, is GAGVSQTPSNKVTEKGKYVELRCDPISGHTALYWYRQSLGQGPEFLIYFQGTGAADDSGLPNDRFFAVRPEGSVSTLKIQRTERGDSAVYLCASSLSPDRGYYGYTFGSGTRLTVV.

This clone has just one count. The V and J genes are TRBV11-2 and TRBJ2-7; TRBD2 might be the D (6 bases). V dropped 3 bases and J dropped 2 bases, with 8 bases sitting between them. Germline V lookup: CDR1 SGHAT, CDR2 FQNNGV. The CDR3 consists of 13 residues. The CDR3 DNA is TGTGCCAGCAGCTTGGCGGGGCCCTACGAGCAGTACTTC. The encoded protein is CASSLAGPYEQYF. The full variable domain, rest sourced from reference TRBV11-2 and TRBJ2-7, is EAGVAQSPRYKIIEKRQSVAFWCNPISGHATLYWYQQILGQGPKLLIQFQNNGVVDDSQLPKDRFSAERLKGVDSTLKIQPAKLEDSAVYLCASSLAGPYEQYFGPGTRLTVT.

The chain links TRBV2 to TRBJ2-1; 8 nucleotides match TRBD2. V shed 5 bases and J 7 bases; nucleotides not matched to a gene: 7. The CDR3 spans 14 residues. The germline gives CDR1 SNHLY, CDR2 FYNNEI. This chain's CDR3 is CASSSGGRSNEQFF. The CDR3 DNA reads TGTGCCAGCAGTTCGGGCGGGAGGAGTAATGAGCAGTTCTTC.

This chain joins TRBV2 and TRBJ2-7; D may match TRBD1 or TRBD2 (5 bases each). Germline V gene sequence: CDR1 SNHLY, CDR2 FYNNEI. The CDR3 totals 13 residues. The V and J ends lost 7 bases and 2 bases respectively, with 12 bases between them. The CDR3 sequence is CASNSGTTYEQYF. In DNA form, the CDR3 reads TGTGCCAGCAATTCTGGGACGACCTACGAGCAGTACTTC.

This chain uses TRBV10-3 with TRBJ2-3; D ambiguous. Deletions cut 7 bases from V and 1 base from J, with 9 bases between. Germline loops: CDR1 ENHRY, CDR2 SYGVKD. There are 13 residues in the CDR3. The CDR3 DNA sequence: TGTGCCATCATAGAATCCGGCACAGATACGCAGTATTTT. Translating gives CAIIESGTDTQYF.

The genes are TRBV5-4 and TRBJ2-2; 8 bases are shared with TRBD2. This CDR3 region has 16 residues. Trimming removed 4 bases from V and 1 base from J; junction bases left unmatched: 6. Germline V lookup: CDR1 SGHNT, CDR2 YYREEE (reference sequence). The CDR3 protein is CASSTRTSKNTGELFF. CDR3 coding DNA: TGTGCCAGCAGCACAAGGACTAGCAAGAACACCGGGGAGCTGTTTTTT. The variable domain in full, with the rest retrieved from reference TRBV5-4 and TRBJ2-2, is ETGVTQSPTHLIKTRGQQVTLRCSSQSGHNTVSWYQQALGQGPQFIFQYYREEENGRGNFPPRFSGLQFPNYSSELNVNALELDDSALYLCASSTRTSKNTGELFFGEGSRLTVL.

The rearrangement joins TRBV19 to TRBJ1-2; D gene unclear. Germline CDR1 reads LNHDA; CDR2 reads SQIVND (reference sequence). V lost 2 bases to trimming and J lost 7 bases, with 20 bases between them. The CDR3 totals 16 residues. The CDR3 DNA reads TGTGCCAGTAGTATACTCGGGTATGGCAGGCACAGTGGCTACACCTTC. Translation: CASSILGYGRHSGYTF.

The rearrangement links TRBV18 to TRBJ1-5; possible D gene TRBD1, 5 bases. Trimming stripped 2 bases from V and 2 bases from J, with 10 bases between. Germline V gene data show CDR1 as KGHSH and CDR2 as LQKENI. This CDR3 is built from 15 residues. The CDR3 DNA is TGTGCCAGCTCACCAGGGGGTATCGGCAATCAGCCCCAGCATTTT. It yields the protein CASSPGGIGNQPQHF.

The J gene is TRBJ2-1, the V gene TRBV5-1, with D hard to call. The germline V gene encodes CDR1 SGHRS and CDR2 YFSETQ. Trimming removed 1 base from V and 6 bases from J, with 17 bases in between. This CDR3 contains 16 residues. The CDR3 nucleotides read TGCGCCAGCAGCTTGAGATCAATGATCCGCTCCAATGAGCAGTTCTTC. It codes for CASSLRSMIRSNEQFF.

This clone came up once. The chain combines TRBV7-9 with TRBJ2-3; TRBD2 matches at 7 bases. The length of the CDR3 is 18 residues. Looked up from germline, CDR1 is SEHNR and CDR2 is FQNEAQ (reference sequence). V lost 1 base to trimming and J lost 5 bases; unmatched junction nucleotides: 15. The CDR3 coding sequence is TGTGCCAGCAGCTTAGGGGTTTCTGGCGGGAGAAAGGGAGATACGCAGTATTTT. Residues: CASSLGVSGGRKGDTQYF.

V usage is TRBV28 and J usage is TRBJ2-7; D might be TRBD2 (5 bases). Trimming removed 8 bases from V and 5 bases from J, with 13 bases in between. This CDR3 has 12 residues. Germline assignment: CDR1 MDHEN and CDR2 SYDVKM. The CDR3 reads CASSLRAHEQYF. In DNA form, the CDR3 reads TGTGCCAGCTCCCTGAGGGCCCACGAGCAGTACTTC.

This chain uses TRBV9 with TRBJ2-7, with 9 bases lining up with TRBD2. The CDR3 loop spans 15 amino acids. The V gene end was trimmed by 0 bases and the J gene end by 9 bases; junction bases not matched to a gene: 10. CDR1 is SGDLS, CDR2 YYNGEE, per germline. This chain's CDR3 is CASSVEASGIGGQYF. Here the CDR3 DNA reads TGTGCCAGCAGCGTAGAGGCTAGCGGGATAGGCGGGCAGTACTTC.

The chain uses TRBV6-1 and TRBJ1-2; TRBD1 agrees at 7 bases. CDR1 and CDR2 (germline): MNHNS, SASEGT. The V gene end was trimmed by 4 bases and the J gene end by 3 bases; junction bases not matched to a gene: 8. This CDR3 has 15 residues. The DNA of the CDR3 is TGTGCCAGCAGTGCGACAGGGAGGAATGACTATGGCTACACCTTC. Its translation is CASSATGRNDYGYTF.

V gene TRBV6-1 combines with J gene TRBJ2-5, with 9 bases that match TRBD2. J was trimmed by 5 bases and V by 6 bases; bases with no gene match: 7. CDR1 MNHNS and CDR2 SASEGT come from the germline V gene. This CDR3 contains 14 residues. CDR3 DNA sequence: TGTGCCAGCAGAAATATAGGACTAGCGGAGACCCAGTACTTC. Residues: CASRNIGLAETQYF.

The chain joins TRBV5-4 to TRBJ2-1, with TRBD2 matching 13 bases. Unmatched junction bases numbered 14, after V lost 0 bases and J lost 14 bases. CDR1 and CDR2 (germline): SGHNT, YYREEE (reference sequence). The CDR3 length is 17 residues. DNA for the CDR3: TGTGCCAGCAGCTTGGGTGGACTAGCGGGAGAAGGTATGTGGAAGTTCTTC. Translated, it gives CASSLGGLAGEGMWKFF.

The genes are TRBV14 and TRBJ1-2; D unresolved. Germline assignment: CDR1 SGHDN and CDR2 FVKESK. The CDR3 is made up of 13 amino acids. Trimming took 2 bases from V and 8 from J, leaving 12 bases between them. DNA of the CDR3: TGTGCCAGCAGCCAAATAACGCAGGACGGCTACACCTTC. This codes for CASSQITQDGYTF. The full variable domain, rest sourced from reference TRBV14 and TRBJ1-2, is EAGVTQFPSHSVIEKGQTVTLRCDPISGHDNLYWYRRVMGKEIKFLLHFVKESKQDESGMPNNRFLAERTGGTYSTLKVQPAELEDSGVYFCASSQITQDGYTFGSGTRLTVV.

This sequence joins TRBV14 and TRBJ2-1, with D hard to call. Per germline, CDR1 SGHDN and CDR2 FVKESK. V gave up 1 base and J gave up 4 bases, with 2 bases separating them. This CDR3 contains 12 residues. Here the CDR3 reads CASSQGYNEQFF. CDR3 sequence (DNA): TGTGCCAGCAGCCAAGGGTACAATGAGCAGTTCTTC.

In its sample, this clone was seen once. The rearrangement joins TRBV7-9 to TRBJ1-1; weak D call: TRBD1 (6 bases). The CDR3 covers 14 residues. Trimming removed 5 bases from V and 1 base from J, with 11 bases in between. The V gene's germline CDR1 is SEHNR and CDR2 FQNEAQ (reference sequence). CDR3 protein: CASSRRTENTEAFF. CDR3 in DNA: TGTGCCAGCAGCCGACGGACAGAGAACACTGAAGCTTTCTTT.